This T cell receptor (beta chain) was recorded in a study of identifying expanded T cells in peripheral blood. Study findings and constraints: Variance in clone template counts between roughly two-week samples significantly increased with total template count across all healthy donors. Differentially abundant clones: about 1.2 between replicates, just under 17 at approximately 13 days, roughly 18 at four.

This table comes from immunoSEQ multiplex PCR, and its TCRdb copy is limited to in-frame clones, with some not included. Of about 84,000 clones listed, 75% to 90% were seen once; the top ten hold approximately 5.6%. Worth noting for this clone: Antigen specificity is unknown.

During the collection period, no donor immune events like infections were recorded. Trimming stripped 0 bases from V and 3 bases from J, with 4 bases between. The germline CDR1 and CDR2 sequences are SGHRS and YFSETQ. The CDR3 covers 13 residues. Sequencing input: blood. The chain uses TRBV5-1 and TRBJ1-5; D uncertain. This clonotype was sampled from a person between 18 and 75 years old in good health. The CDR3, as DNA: TGCGCCAGCAGCTTGGGAATCAATCAGCCCCAGCATTTT. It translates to CASSLGINQPQHF.